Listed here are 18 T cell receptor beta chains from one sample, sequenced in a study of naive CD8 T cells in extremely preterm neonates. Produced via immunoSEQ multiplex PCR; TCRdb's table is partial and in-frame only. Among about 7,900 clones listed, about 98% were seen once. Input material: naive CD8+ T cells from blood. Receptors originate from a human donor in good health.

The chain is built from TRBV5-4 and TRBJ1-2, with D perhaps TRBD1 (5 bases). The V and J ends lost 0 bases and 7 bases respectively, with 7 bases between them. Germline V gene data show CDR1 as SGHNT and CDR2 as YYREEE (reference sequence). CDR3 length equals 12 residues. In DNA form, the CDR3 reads TGTGCCAGCAGCTTGGAAAGGGGTGGCTACACCTTC. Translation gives CASSLERGGYTF.

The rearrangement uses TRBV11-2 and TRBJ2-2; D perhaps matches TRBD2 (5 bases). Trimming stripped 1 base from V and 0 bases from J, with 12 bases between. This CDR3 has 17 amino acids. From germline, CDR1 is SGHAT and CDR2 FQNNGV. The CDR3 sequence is CASSLVVGSANTGELFF. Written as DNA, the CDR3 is TGTGCCAGCAGCTTAGTTGTTGGGAGTGCGAACACCGGGGAGCTGTTTTTT.

This chain's CDR3 is CASSLNRKNIQYF. The CDR3 DNA reads as TGTGCCAGCAGCCTAAACAGGAAAAACATTCAGTACTTC. V is TRBV6-6 and J is TRBJ2-4; a possible D gene is TRBD1 (5 bases). This CDR3 comprises 13 residues. From germline, CDR1 is MNHNY and CDR2 SVGAGI (reference sequence). Deletions cut 6 bases from V and 4 bases from J, with 10 bases between.

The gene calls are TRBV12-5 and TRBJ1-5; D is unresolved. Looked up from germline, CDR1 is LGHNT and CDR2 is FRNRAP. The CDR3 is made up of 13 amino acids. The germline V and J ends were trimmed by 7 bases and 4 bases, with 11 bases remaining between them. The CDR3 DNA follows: TGTGCTAGTGCCTGGGGAGGGAATCAGCCCCAGCATTTT. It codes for CASAWGGNQPQHF.

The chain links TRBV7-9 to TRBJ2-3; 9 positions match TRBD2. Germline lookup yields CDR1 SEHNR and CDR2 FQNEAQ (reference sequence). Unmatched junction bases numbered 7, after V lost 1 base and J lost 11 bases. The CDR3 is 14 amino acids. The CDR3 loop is CASSLGNLAGEQYF. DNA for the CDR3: TGTGCCAGCAGCTTAGGGAATTTAGCGGGAGAGCAGTATTTT.

CDR3 protein: CAWSVWDSPNQPQHF. In DNA form, the CDR3 reads TGTGCCTGGAGTGTATGGGACAGCCCCAATCAGCCCCAGCATTTT. This chain uses TRBV30 with TRBJ1-5; 7 bases align to TRBD1. With V trimmed by 0 bases and J by 3 bases, 5 bases remained unmatched. The CDR3 has 15 amino acids. Germline V gene sequence: CDR1 GTSNPN, CDR2 SVGIG (reference sequence).

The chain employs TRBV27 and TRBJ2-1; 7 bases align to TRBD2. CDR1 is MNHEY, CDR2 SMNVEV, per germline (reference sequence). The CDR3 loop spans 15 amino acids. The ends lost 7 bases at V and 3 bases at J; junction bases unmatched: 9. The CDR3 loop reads CASIPWGGDYNEQFF. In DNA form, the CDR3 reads TGTGCCAGCATCCCCTGGGGGGGAGACTACAATGAGCAGTTCTTC.

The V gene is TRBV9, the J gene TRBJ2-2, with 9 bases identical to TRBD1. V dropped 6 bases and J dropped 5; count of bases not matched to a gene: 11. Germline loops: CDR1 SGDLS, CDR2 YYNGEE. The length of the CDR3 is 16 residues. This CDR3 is CASNHRDREGTGELFF. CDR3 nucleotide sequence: TGTGCCAGCAACCACCGGGACAGGGAGGGGACCGGGGAGCTGTTTTTT.

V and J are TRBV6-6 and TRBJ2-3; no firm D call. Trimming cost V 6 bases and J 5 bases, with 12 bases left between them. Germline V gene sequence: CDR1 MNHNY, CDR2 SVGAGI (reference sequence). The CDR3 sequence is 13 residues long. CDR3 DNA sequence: TGTGCCAGCAGCCCCGGCGGTGTAGATACGCAGTATTTT. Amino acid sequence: CASSPGGVDTQYF.

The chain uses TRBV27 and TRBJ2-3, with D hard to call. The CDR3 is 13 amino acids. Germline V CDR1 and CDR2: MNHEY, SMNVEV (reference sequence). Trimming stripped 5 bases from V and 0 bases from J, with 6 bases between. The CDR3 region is CASSPYSTDTQYF. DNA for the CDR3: TGTGCCAGCAGTCCCTATAGCACAGATACGCAGTATTTT.

The CDR3 here is CASSLAGGLQTEAFF. As DNA, the CDR3 is TGTGCCAGCAGCTTAGCGGGGGGGCTTCAAACTGAAGCTTTCTTT. The chain combines TRBV7-2 with TRBJ1-1; D perhaps matches TRBD1 (6 bases). Germline loops: CDR1 SGHTA, CDR2 FQGNSA. V was clipped by 0 bases and J by 5 bases, with 13 bases between them. The CDR3 has 15 amino acids.

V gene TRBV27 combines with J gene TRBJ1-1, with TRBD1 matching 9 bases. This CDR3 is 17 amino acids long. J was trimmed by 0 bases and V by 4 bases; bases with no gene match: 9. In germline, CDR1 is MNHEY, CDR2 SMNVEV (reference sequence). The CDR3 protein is CASSSRGQGKMNTEAFF. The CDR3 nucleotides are TGTGCCAGCAGTTCACGGGGACAGGGCAAGATGAACACTGAAGCTTTCTTT.

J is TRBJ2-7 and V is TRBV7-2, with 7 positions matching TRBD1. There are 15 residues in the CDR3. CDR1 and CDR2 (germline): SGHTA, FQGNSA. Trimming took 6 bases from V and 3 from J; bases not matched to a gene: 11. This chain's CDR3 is CASSRNRDSVYEQYF. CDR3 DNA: TGTGCCAGCAGTCGTAACCGGGACAGCGTCTACGAGCAGTACTTC.

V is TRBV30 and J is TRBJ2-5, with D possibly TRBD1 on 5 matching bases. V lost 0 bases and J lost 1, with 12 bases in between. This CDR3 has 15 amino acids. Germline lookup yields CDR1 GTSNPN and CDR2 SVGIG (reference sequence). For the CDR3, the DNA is TGTGCCTGGAGTGTACAGTGGGGCCCCCAAGAGACCCAGTACTTC. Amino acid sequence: CAWSVQWGPQETQYF.

CDR3 protein: CASSQNFAEKETQYF. DNA of the CDR3: TGTGCCAGCAGCCAGAACTTTGCGGAAAAAGAGACCCAGTACTTC. This sequence joins TRBV4-2 and TRBJ2-5, with unresolved D. The germline gives CDR1 LGHNA, CDR2 YNFKEQ. The length of the CDR3 is 15 residues. V shed 3 bases and J shed 3 bases, with 14 bases lying between them.

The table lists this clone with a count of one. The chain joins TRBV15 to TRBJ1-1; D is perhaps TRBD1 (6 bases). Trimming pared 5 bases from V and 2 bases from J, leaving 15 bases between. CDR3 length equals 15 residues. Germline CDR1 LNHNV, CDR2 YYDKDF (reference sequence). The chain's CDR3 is CATSFDQGRNTEAFF. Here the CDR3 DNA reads TGTGCCACCAGCTTTGACCAGGGGAGAAACACTGAAGCTTTCTTT.

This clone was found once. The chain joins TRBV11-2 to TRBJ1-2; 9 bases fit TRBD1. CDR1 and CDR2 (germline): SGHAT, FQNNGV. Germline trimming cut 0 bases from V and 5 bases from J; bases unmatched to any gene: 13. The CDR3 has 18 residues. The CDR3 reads CASSLDRGVGTGTYGYTF. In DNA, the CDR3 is TGTGCCAGCAGCTTAGATAGAGGTGTTGGGACAGGGACATATGGCTACACCTTC.

CDR3 bases: TGCGCCAGCAGTCAATCGGGCGGGGAGAAAGAGACCCAGTACTTC. It yields the protein CASSQSGGEKETQYF. The chain carries TRBV23-1 and TRBJ2-5; TRBD2 might be the D (6 bases). TRBV23-1 is an ORF, with its function uncertain. V gave up 0 bases and J gave up 3 bases, with 11 bases separating them. CDR3 size: 15 residues.